These T cell receptor beta chains were read from a single sample in a study of cytomegalovirus exposure and HLA in healthy donors. Generated by immunoSEQ multiplex PCR, the TCRdb table keeps only in-frame clones and is missing some. The repertoire holds roughly 27,000 clones, with roughly 66% as singletons. Sequencing input: PBMCs. These receptors all stem from a male donor in good health and CMV-seropositive. The CDR3 runs from the conserved cysteine through the conserved F or W. D genes are given only for firm matches. Where a row states a size, it is once, few, many or the class of an expanded clone; other rows omit it.

v_gene	j_gene	abundance	d_gene	CDR3nt	CDR3aa
TRBV5-1	TRBJ2-7	.	TRBD2	TGCGCCAGCAGCGCCCGTGGTAGCGGGGAACCGGGCGAGCAGTACTTC	CASSARGSGEPGEQYF
TRBV6-5	TRBJ1-1	once	.	TGTGCCAGCAGCCCAACTGGTACAGGGTTTAAGGGTTTT	CASSPTGTGFKGF
TRBV5-1	TRBJ2-3	few	TRBD2	TGCGCCAGCAGTTATCTAGCGGGGGATAGCACAGATACGCAGTATTTT	CASSYLAGDSTDTQYF
TRBV5-1	TRBJ2-1	few	TRBD1	TGCGCCAGCAGCTCGCGGACAGGACCCTACAATGAGCAGTTCTTC	CASSSRTGPYNEQFF
TRBV20-1	TRBJ2-3	few	.	TGCAGTGCTCTCCCGGGAGATACGCAGTATTTT	CSALPGDTQYF
TRBV19	TRBJ1-4	.	TRBD1	TGTGCCAGTAGTGACAGGGGTAGGTCTGAAAAACTGTTTTTT	CASSDRGRSEKLFF
TRBV30	TRBJ1-5	.	.	TGTGCCTGGACGGCCGAGGGCAATCAGCCCCAGCATTTT	CAWTAEGNQPQHF
TRBV11-3	TRBJ1-3	.	.	TGTGCCAGCAGCTTTGAGCTGGCAGGGTTTGGAAACACCATATATTTT	CASSFELAGFGNTIYF
TRBV19	TRBJ2-1	many	TRBD2	TGTGCCAGTATTGGTAGCGGGTACTACAATGAGCAGTTCTTC	CASIGSGYYNEQFF
TRBV19	TRBJ1-5	.	.	TGTGCCAGTAGTGGCTCCGACAGCAGCAATCAGCCCCAGCATTTT	CASSGSDSSNQPQHF
TRBV7-8	TRBJ2-2	.	TRBD1	TGTGCCAGCAGCTCGGGACAGGGTAATGCGTACACCGGGGAGCTGTTTTTT	CASSSGQGNAYTGELFF
TRBV6-1	TRBJ2-3	.	.	TGTGCCAGCAGCGGGGGAAGCACAGATACGCAGTATTTT	CASSGGSTDTQYF
TRBV5-1	TRBJ2-5	few	TRBD2	TGCGCCAGCAAGCCCGGCGGGAGGGAAGAGACCCAGTACTTC	CASKPGGREETQYF
TRBV11-1	TRBJ1-1	.	TRBD1	TGTGCCAGCAGCCGGACAGGCTTTCCCATGAACACTGAAGCTTTCTTT	CASSRTGFPMNTEAFF
TRBV29-1	TRBJ1-2	.	.	TGCAGCGTTGAAGGGGAGGTACTGGGAGGCTACACCTTC	CSVEGEVLGGYTF
TRBV25-1	TRBJ2-3	.	.	TGTGCCAGCAGTCCGCCCCCCTTCGGAGCAGATACGCAGTATTTT	CASSPPPFGADTQYF
TRBV28	TRBJ2-7	.	TRBD1	TGTGCCAGCAGTTCCATCAGGGGGTCCGGCTCCTACGAGCAGTACTTC	CASSSIRGSGSYEQYF
TRBV6-5	TRBJ2-5	.	TRBD2	TGTGCCAGCACTCGGCGGGGGGCGAAGACCCAGTACTTC	CASTRRGAKTQYF
TRBV9	TRBJ2-2	.	.	TGTGCCAGCAGCGCTCGTGGAGTTGGTGAGGAGCTGTTTTTT	CASSARGVGEELFF
TRBV6-1	TRBJ2-7	few	TRBD1	TGTGCCAGCAGCATTGGACAGGACCCCTACGAGCAGTACTTC	CASSIGQDPYEQYF
TRBV6-4	TRBJ1-1	.	.	TGTGCCAGCAGTGACTCGACCCGACAGAACACTGAAGCTTTCTTT	CASSDSTRQNTEAFF
TRBV7-3	TRBJ2-3	.	TRBD1	TGTGCCAGCAGCTTACATCCAGGGGGCCTAGTCACAGATACGCAGTATTTT	CASSLHPGGLVTDTQYF
TRBV7-6	TRBJ1-1	.	.	TGTGCCAGCAGCTTGGACAGATTGAACACTGAAGCTTTCTTT	CASSLDRLNTEAFF
TRBV5-1	TRBJ2-1	.	TRBD2	TGCGCCAGCAGCTTAACTAGCGGGGGGGCAAAGGAGCAGTTCTTC	CASSLTSGGAKEQFF
TRBV25-1	TRBJ1-1	.	.	TGTGCCAGCAGGGCGGGGGGTGGTACTGAAGCTTTCTTT	CASRAGGGTEAFF
TRBV5-4	TRBJ1-2	medium-sized	.	TGTGCCAGCAGCCAAGACCAGGGGTACTATGGCTACACCTTC	CASSQDQGYYGYTF
TRBV6-6	TRBJ1-2	.	.	TGTGCCAGCAGTCCCGACGGGCGGGGTGGCTACACCTTC	CASSPDGRGGYTF
TRBV4-1	TRBJ2-3	.	TRBD2	TGCGCCAGCAGCCAAGATCAAAGGAAGACTAGAGCGGGAGCCGATACGCAGTATTTT	CASSQDQRKTRAGADTQYF
TRBV16	TRBJ2-7	.	TRBD1	TGTGCCAGCAGACCTACCGGGACAGGGGGCTCCTACGAGCAGTACTTC	CASRPTGTGGSYEQYF
TRBV7-3	TRBJ1-1	.	.	TGTGCCAGCAGCTTAGACTTACGCACTGAAGCTTTCTTT	CASSLDLRTEAFF
TRBV30	TRBJ2-5	.	TRBD2	TGTGCCTGGAGTGACTTGGTCGGGCTAGCGGGAGGAGAGACCCAGTACTTC	CAWSDLVGLAGGETQYF
TRBV6-5	TRBJ1-5	.	.	TGTGCCAGCAGCCGCAGGAATCAGCCCCAGCATTTT	CASSRRNQPQHF
TRBV7-9	TRBJ1-2	.	.	TGTGCCAGCAGCTCGGCCGGGGACGGGGGCTATGGCTACACCTTC	CASSSAGDGGYGYTF
TRBV9	TRBJ1-1	.	TRBD1	TGTGCCAGCAGCGTAATGGGACAGGGGGCTATCACTGAAGCTTTCTTT	CASSVMGQGAITEAFF
TRBV5-1	TRBJ1-1	.	TRBD1	TGCGCCAGCAGTCTCGACAGGGCCACTGAAGCTTTCTTT	CASSLDRATEAFF
TRBV18	TRBJ1-1	many	TRBD1	TGTGCCAGCTCACCGGGACAGGAGACTGAAGCTTTCTTT	CASSPGQETEAFF
TRBV18	TRBJ1-1	.	.	TGTGCCAGCTCACCGGAGGGGTCCGCTGAAGCTTTCTTT	CASSPEGSAEAFF
TRBV15	TRBJ1-5	.	.	TGTGCCACCAGCACCCACAGGGAAAGGCAGCATTTT	CATSTHRERQHF
TRBV2	TRBJ2-1	.	.	TGTGCCAGCAGTTCGAGCTCCTACAATGAGCAGTTCTTC	CASSSSSYNEQFF
TRBV7-3	TRBJ2-1	few	TRBD1	TGTGCCAGCAGCTCCAAAACAGGGGGCTCCTACAATGAGCAGTTCTTC	CASSSKTGGSYNEQFF
TRBV7-7	TRBJ2-1	.	TRBD2	TGTGCTAGCAGCTCCCTTAGGGGTAGCGGGACCGACAATGAGCAGTTCTTC	CASSSLRGSGTDNEQFF
TRBV28	TRBJ1-1	.	.	TGTGCCAGCTCTTCCCCCCCAGGGGCGAACACTGAAGCTTTCTTT	CASSSPPGANTEAFF
TRBV27	TRBJ1-2	.	TRBD1	TGTGCCAGCAGTTTCCGGGACAGCGGAGATGGCTACACCTTC	CASSFRDSGDGYTF
TRBV25-1	TRBJ1-5	.	.	TGTGCCAGCAGTGAATATACAGCCAATCAGCCCCAGCATTTT	CASSEYTANQPQHF
TRBV28	TRBJ2-6	.	.	TGTGCCAGCAGTTTACCTTTAGGGGCCAACGTCCTGACTTTC	CASSLPLGANVLTF
TRBV30	TRBJ1-2	.	TRBD1	TGTGCCTGGAGTATCGCAGGGGGGAACTATGGCTACACCTTC	CAWSIAGGNYGYTF